The clone carrying this T cell receptor beta chain came up a few times. The same CDR3 can be traced to other DNA sequences in this sample. Germline CDR1 is PRHDT and CDR2 is FYEKMQ (reference sequence). The CDR3 has 11 residues. Trimming stripped 2 bases from V and 4 bases from J, with 2 bases between. This specimen belongs to a study of beta chain features in type 1 diabetes. It was via CD45RO/CCR7/CD25/CD127/CD95/CD27 that CD4+ naive, central memory, regulatory and stem cell-like memory cells were sorted. TCRB transcripts that were expressed got sequenced, as all of the isolated RNA had been reverse transcribed. Method: immunoSEQ multiplex PCR; TCRdb's copy keeps in-frame clones and lacks some. The sample contains 300,000 to 400,000 clones, 9.5% to 12% of which appear only once.

Sequencing was performed on naive CD4+ T cells from blood. The J gene is TRBJ2-5, the V gene TRBV13, with D unclear. The receptor comes from a woman aged 30 to 39 in good health. CDR3 DNA sequence: TGTGCCAGCAGCTTACGAGAGACCCAGTACTTC. Encoded protein: CASSLRETQYF.